One and the same sample provided the 20 T cell receptor beta chains below, sequenced in a study of identical twins. TCRdb passed the 5' RACE reads through MiXCR, listing each CDR3 protein once. The repertoire has 1.5 million to 2 million distinct CDR3 sequences, 32% of them found once; the top ten carry 0.25% to 0.3%. Sequenced material: cord blood. Receptors were obtained from a newborn girl in good health.

This clonotype was detected many times. The J gene is TRBJ2-2, the V gene TRBV3-1; D not certain. Trimming pared 1 base from V and 4 bases from J, leaving 4 bases between. The germline CDR1 and CDR2 sequences are LGHDT and YNNKEL (reference sequence). The CDR3 contains 13 residues. CDR3 region: CASSQGGTGELFF. For the CDR3, the DNA is TGTGCCAGCAGCCAAGGGGGCACCGGGGAGCTGTTTTTT.

The table lists this clonotype with a few counts. This chain connects TRBV5-1 to TRBJ2-7; TRBD2 matches at 11 bases. This CDR3 spans 16 amino acids. CDR1 is SGHRS and CDR2 is YFSETQ in the germline V gene. V was pared by 4 bases and J by 0 bases, with 6 bases of the junction left unmatched. CDR3 sequence: CASSRGGLADSYEQYF. The CDR3, as DNA: TGCGCCAGCAGCCGAGGGGGACTAGCGGACTCCTACGAGCAGTACTTC.

This chain uses TRBV4-2 with TRBJ2-7; 10 bases are shared with TRBD2. V shed 0 bases, J shed 3 bases, and the junction held 20 bases outside the gene matches. This CDR3 contains 21 residues. The germline gives CDR1 LGHNA, CDR2 YNFKEQ. The CDR3: CASSQDDFAGLAGERGYEQYF. As DNA, the CDR3 is TGTGCCAGCAGCCAAGATGACTTTGCAGGCCTAGCGGGAGAAAGGGGCTACGAGCAGTACTTC.

The rearrangement uses TRBV29-1 and TRBJ2-7, with D possibly TRBD2 on 5 matching bases. Germline V CDR1 and CDR2: SQVTM, ANQGSEA. This CDR3 spans 10 amino acids. Trimming removed 5 bases from V and 6 bases from J, with 8 bases in between. The CDR3 region is CSVRELEQYF. CDR3 coding DNA: TGCAGCGTTAGGGAGCTCGAGCAGTACTTC.

This CDR3 reads CASSSLLSYNEQYF. In DNA, the CDR3 is TGTGCCAGCAGCTCCTTACTCTCCTACAATGAGCAGTACTTC. The chain joins TRBV9 to TRBJ2-7; D is uncertain. The CDR3 length is 14 residues. CDR1 SGDLS and CDR2 YYNGEE come from the germline V gene. V was shortened by 4 bases and J by 7 bases, with 18 bases between the two germline ends.

This clonotype was seen more than once but under ten times. The genes are TRBV20-1 and TRBJ1-1; D perhaps matches TRBD1 (6 bases). The CDR3 has 15 residues. Trimming removed 6 bases at V and 5 bases at J, with 22 bases between. CDR1 and CDR2 from the germline V gene are DFQATT and SNEGSKA (reference sequence). The CDR3 sequence is CSANRPVTGITEAFF. The CDR3, as DNA: TGCAGTGCGAATCGGCCGGTTACAGGGATTACTGAAGCTTTCTTT.

This chain uses TRBV15 with TRBJ2-3; D is unresolved. With 1 base removed from V and 0 bases from J, the gap between germline ends came to 5 bases. Germline lookup yields CDR1 LNHNV and CDR2 YYDKDF (reference sequence). This CDR3 is 14 amino acids long. Here the CDR3 DNA reads TGTGCCACCAGCAGAGTGGCAAGCACAGATACGCAGTATTTT. It specifies CATSRVASTDTQYF. The full variable domain, with the rest looked up from reference TRBV15 and TRBJ2-3, is DAMVIQNPRYQVTQFGKPVTLSCSQTLNHNVMYWYQQKSSQAPKLLFHYYDKDFNNEADTPDNFQSRRPNTSFCFLDIRSPGLGDTAMYLCATSRVASTDTQYFGPGTRLTVL.

This clonotype was seen a few times. The chain couples TRBV7-9 to TRBJ2-3; D not resolved. The V gene's germline CDR1 is SEHNR and CDR2 FQNEAQ (reference sequence). The CDR3 covers 14 residues. V gave up 0 bases and J gave up 4 bases, with 8 bases separating them. This CDR3 is CASSLAVGSDTQYF. As DNA, the CDR3 is TGTGCCAGCAGCTTAGCGGTGGGCTCAGATACGCAGTATTTT.

The chain is built from TRBV12-3 or TRBV12-4 and TRBJ2-2; no clear D gene. This CDR3 region has 13 residues. V was pared by 10 bases and J by 6 bases, with 15 bases between. This CDR3 reads CATPITESGELFF. CDR3 nucleotide sequence: TGTGCCACCCCTATTACAGAGTCCGGGGAGCTGTTTTTT.

The chain joins TRBV5-1 to TRBJ1-2; 7 bases map to TRBD1. From germline, CDR1 is SGHRS and CDR2 YFSETQ. J lost 6 bases, V lost 0 bases, and 14 bases had no gene match. The CDR3 consists of 17 residues. DNA for the CDR3: TGCGCCAGCAGCTTGGAGACGACAGGGATGCCGGGGGATGGCTACACCTTC. Translating it yields CASSLETTGMPGDGYTF.

Only a few counts were recorded for this clonotype. J is TRBJ2-1 and V is TRBV29-1; D remains unclear. The assigned J gene may be wrong: the sequence end matches TRBJ2-7 better. The CDR3 is 15 residues long. Looked up from germline, CDR1 is SQVTM and CDR2 is ANQGSEA. The CDR3, as DNA: TGCAGCGTTTTAGGCCAATCGAAGGGCTACAATGAGCAGTACTTC. Amino acids: CSVLGQSKGYNEQYF.

This clonotype was counted between two and nine times. The chain employs TRBV27 and TRBJ2-3, with 7 bases fitting TRBD2. The V gene end was trimmed by 5 bases and the J gene end by 9 bases; junction bases not matched to a gene: 11. This CDR3 contains 14 residues. The germline V gene has CDR1 MNHEY and CDR2 SMNVEV (reference sequence). This CDR3 reads CASSRGGSTGTQYF. In nucleotides, the CDR3 is TGTGCCAGCAGTCGTGGCGGGAGTACGGGAACGCAGTATTTT.

This clonotype has more than one count but fewer than ten. The chain carries TRBV20-1 and TRBJ2-1; D is uncertain. The germline V and J ends were trimmed by 0 bases and 12 bases, with 12 bases remaining between them. The CDR3 has 12 amino acids. The germline V gene has CDR1 DFQATT and CDR2 SNEGSKA (reference sequence). The CDR3 region has the DNA TGCAGTGCTAGAGACCCGAACACACGGCAGTTCTTC. Amino acid sequence: CSARDPNTRQFF.

This clonotype was seen only once. The V gene is TRBV25-1, the J gene TRBJ1-1, with D perhaps matching TRBD1 (5 bases). Germline V lookup: CDR1 MGHDK, CDR2 SYGVNS. V gave up 0 bases and J gave up 3 bases, with 11 bases separating them. The CDR3 runs 15 residues. CDR3 sequence reads: CASSEYREPHTEAFF. CDR3 nucleotide sequence: TGTGCCAGCAGTGAATACAGGGAACCGCACACTGAAGCTTTCTTT. Using reference TRBV25-1 and TRBJ1-1 for the parts outside the CDR3, the full variable domain is EADIYQTPRYLVIGTGKKITLECSQTMGHDKMYWYQQDPGMELHLIHYSYGVNSTEKGDLSSESTVSRIRTEHFPLTLESARPSHTSQYLCASSEYREPHTEAFFGQGTRLTVV.

The genes are TRBV20-1 and TRBJ1-1, with TRBD1 matching over 12 bases. Trimming removed 3 bases from V and 3 bases from J; junction bases left unmatched: 14. The germline CDR1 and CDR2 sequences are DFQATT and SNEGSKA (reference sequence). The length of the CDR3 is 18 residues. This CDR3 is CSASLYRDRGQWDTEAFF. DNA for the CDR3: TGCAGTGCTAGCCTCTACCGGGACAGGGGGCAATGGGACACTGAAGCTTTCTTT.

This clonotype occurred many times. The J gene is TRBJ1-2, the V gene TRBV29-1; the match to TRBD1 covers 7 bases. This CDR3 has 13 residues. Germline CDR1 SQVTM, CDR2 ANQGSEA. The V and J ends lost 4 bases and 4 bases, in that order; junction bases with no gene match: 6. The CDR3 loop is CSVVGGQSYGYTF. CDR3 nucleotides: TGCAGCGTTGTGGGGGGACAGTCCTATGGCTACACCTTC.

The chain carries TRBV3-1 and TRBJ2-1; weak D call: TRBD2 (6 bases). The germline gives CDR1 LGHDT, CDR2 YNNKEL (reference sequence). The CDR3 spans 19 residues. Between the trimmed V and J ends, which lost 2 bases and 8 bases, there was a span of 28 bases. The CDR3 DNA reads TGTGCCAGCAGCCAACCCCCGGGACTGGCGGCAACGATCAAGGATGAGCAGTTCTTC. The encoded protein is CASSQPPGLAATIKDEQFF.

This clonotype has more than one count but fewer than ten. At one of its ends the junction is not consistent with the germline gene, which may arise from a read error. V usage is TRBV6-6 and J usage is TRBJ2-5, with unresolved D. This CDR3 has 11 residues. From germline, CDR1 is MNHNY and CDR2 SVGAGI (reference sequence). CDR3 coding DNA: TGTTCCAGCAGTTACAAAGAGACCCAGTACTTC. This sequence encodes CSSSYKETQYF.

Worth noting for this clonotype: An end of the junction differs from the germline gene, which may be a read error. The chain is built from TRBV4-2 and TRBJ2-3; the D is unclear. Germline loops: CDR1 LGHNA, CDR2 YNFKEQ. CDR3 length: 17 residues. This chain's CDR3 is CASSQEFGILITDAQYF. The CDR3 DNA sequence: TGTGCCAGCAGCCAAGAGTTTGGGATTCTAATCACAGATGCGCAGTATTTT.

The rearrangement joins TRBV10-2 to TRBJ2-3; D perhaps matches TRBD2 (5 bases). The CDR3 sequence is 11 residues long. The germline gives CDR1 WSHSY, CDR2 SAAADI. The V end was cut by 7 bases, the J end by 5 bases, with 7 bases between. The CDR3 here is CASIRGDTQYF. The CDR3 nucleotides read TGCGCCAGCATCCGGGGAGATACGCAGTATTTT.